A selection of T cell receptor beta chains follows, all from one sample in a study of preoperative IRX-2 immunotherapy in early breast cancer. Profiling relied on immunoSEQ multiplex PCR, and the TCRdb table lists in-frame clones only, not all of them. The top ten clones hold roughly 2% of a sample with approximately 98,000 clones, roughly 89% of them seen once. Specimen: tumor tissue, collected after IRX-2 immunotherapy. These receptors all stem from a human donor with breast cancer. Both conserved end residues are part of each CDR3. Each record gives: clone size, J gene, V gene, D gene, CDR3 DNA, CDR3 protein. A D gene is named only where the DNA matches it firmly. Only some rows state a clone size, as once, few, many or a class for expanded clones.

>-|TRBJ1-2|TRBV28|TRBD1
TGTGCCAGCAGCTCGGGACAGATATATGGCTACACCTTC
CASSSGQIYGYTF
>once|TRBJ2-5|TRBV29-1|TRBD1
TGCAGCGTTGGAGGGGGCCGAGAGACCCAGTACTTC
CSVGGGRETQYF
>-|TRBJ2-1|TRBV18|TRBD2
TGTGCCAGCTCACCACTACGGGACTACTCCTACAATGAGCAGTTCTTC
CASSPLRDYSYNEQFF
>-|TRBJ2-2|TRBV14|-
TGTGCCAGCAGCCAAGAACGGACCGGGGAGCTGTTTTTT
CASSQERTGELFF
>-|TRBJ1-1|TRBV29-1|-
TGCAGCGCCCGACAAGCGAACACTGAAGCTTTCTTT
CSARQANTEAFF
>-|TRBJ2-4|TRBV27|-
TGTGCCACCAGTGATCCCGGAAGGGGCCAAAACATTCAGTACTTC
CATSDPGRGQNIQYF
>-|TRBJ2-7|TRBV30|-
TGTGCCTGGAGTCCCCCGGGCCTCTCCTACGAGCAGTACTTC
CAWSPPGLSYEQYF
>-|TRBJ2-3|TRBV18|-
TGTGCCAGCTCACCGGACAGAAACACAGATACGCAGTATTTT
CASSPDRNTDTQYF
>-|TRBJ1-1|TRBV5-1|-
TGCGCCAGCAGCCACACCCTATGGACAGTGAACACTGAAGCTTTCTTT
CASSHTLWTVNTEAFF
>once|TRBJ1-1|TRBV6-8|-
TGTGCCAGCAGTTCTTCACAGAGACCTGAAGCTTTCTTT
CASSSSQRPEAFF
>-|TRBJ1-3|TRBV7-7|-
TGTGCCAGCAGCTCCCTGACAGGAAGAAACACCATATATTTT
CASSSLTGRNTIYF
>-|TRBJ1-1|TRBV6-8|-
TGTGCCAGCAGTCCACTACAGGAGGGGTCTGAAGCTTTCTTT
CASSPLQEGSEAFF
>-|TRBJ1-3|TRBV5-1|-
TGCGCCAGCAGCTTGGGAGGGGTAACTTCTGGAAACACCATATATTTT
CASSLGGVTSGNTIYF